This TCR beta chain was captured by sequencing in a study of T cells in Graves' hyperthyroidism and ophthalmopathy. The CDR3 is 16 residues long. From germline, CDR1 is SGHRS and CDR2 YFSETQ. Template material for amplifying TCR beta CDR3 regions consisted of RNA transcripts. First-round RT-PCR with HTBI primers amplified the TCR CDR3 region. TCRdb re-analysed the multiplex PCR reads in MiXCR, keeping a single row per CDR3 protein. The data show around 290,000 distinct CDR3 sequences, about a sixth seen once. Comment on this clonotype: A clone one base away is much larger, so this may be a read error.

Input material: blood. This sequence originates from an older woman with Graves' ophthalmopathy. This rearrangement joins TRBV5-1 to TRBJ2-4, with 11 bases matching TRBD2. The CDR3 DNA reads TGCCCCAGCAGCTTGGGTTCTAGCGGGAGGCTTGACATTCAGTACTTC. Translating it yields CPSSLGSSGRLDIQYF. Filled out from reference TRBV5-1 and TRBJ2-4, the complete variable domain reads KAGVTQTPRYLIKTRGQQVTLSCSPISGHRSVSWYQQTPGQGLQFLFEYFSETQRNKGNFPGRFSGRQFSNSRSEMNVSTLELGDSALYLCPSSLGSSGRLDIQYFGAGTRLSVL.